This record looks at one TCR beta chain sequence and its context. Its antigen remains unidentified. The PCR had 60 Vbeta and 13 Jbeta primers. The assay was immunoSEQ multiplex PCR, and TCRdb's table has in-frame clones only and misses some. The table has about 230,000 clones, approximately 85% seen once; the top ten hold roughly 0.24%. This sample was taken from a study of cytomegalovirus exposure and HLA in healthy donors. Study-wide background: From HLA-typed donors, an early data release held approximately 85 million unique TCRs. Overall study findings and caveats: Earlier results showed most TCR beta V segments being productive about 90% or about 30% of the time. Sequencing probably produced one cluster of sequence variants that were highly shared.

The V gene's germline CDR1 is SGHDT and CDR2 YYEEEE. This CDR3 has 13 amino acids. V shed 4 bases and J 14 bases; nucleotides not matched to a gene: 7. The chain uses TRBV5-6 and TRBJ2-3, with 13 bases lining up with TRBD2. The sequenced sample consisted of PBMCs. The sequence came from a girl aged 2 to 10 in good health and CMV-seronegative. The CDR3 DNA reads TGTGCCAGCAGCGGCGGACTAGCGGGGGTGCCGTATTTT. It translates to CASSGGLAGVPYF.